The source of this T cell receptor (beta chain) is a study of T cells after yellow fever vaccination (dated by TCRdb to about 2019). Concerning the study at large: Libraries from fractions with low cell numbers were prepared with the SMART-Seq v4 Ultra Low Input RNA kit. To follow T-cell clones before and after primary and booster YFV17D yellow fever vaccination, bulk TCR alpha and beta repertoires were sequenced over time. Two healthy male donors, one aged 18 to 29 and one aged 30 to 40 years, made up the cohort. Blood samples were taken at several timepoints before and after primary and secondary immunization, and bulk PBMC replicates and cell subsets were isolated.

This clonotype has at least ten counts. Its antigen is not yet known. Base qualities were left out, and no much larger clone turns up one base away. Paper-wide results and their limitations: Because only two donors were included in the study, the extent to which the findings can be generalized is limited. Compared with the primary T-cell response, the secondary T-cell response was faster but weaker, reaching its peak on day 5 rather than on day 15. FACS-sorted repertoires could contain abundant contaminating clonotypes from the bulk population, so computational filtering was required. Most clones expanded after primary vaccination (about 96% of CD4 and roughly 91% of CD8) were re-detected after the booster, suggesting that broad memory maintenance occurred. A small fraction of clonotypes appeared in both the CD4 and CD8 compartments, likely as a result of convergent recombination.

V loses 4 bases, J loses 7 bases, and the germline ends lie 13 bases apart. CDR3 length: 12 amino acids, cysteine to phenylalanine. The retained sequence is limited to the CDR3, 36 bases, with the frame set at the first base. The CDR1 and CDR2 encoded by the germline V gene are SQVTM and ANQGSEA. TCR cDNA was synthesized by 5'RACE template switching, through which a universal primer site and unique molecular identifiers were introduced. cDNA synthesis was primed from both the TCR alpha and TCR beta constant segments. Library amplification used two PCR steps, and the second PCR step added sample barcodes and sequencing adapters. Sequencing of the libraries was done on either Illumina HiSeq 2500 (2x100 bp) or NovaSeq (2x150 bp). The published analysis was carried out like this. Demultiplexing of reads and collapsing into UMI consensus sequences were performed with MIGEC, and V(D)J alignment was carried out with MiXCR. Vaccine-responding clonotypes were defined with edgeR using replicate PBMC samples, requiring FDR below 0.01 and a log2 fold change above 5 up to day 15. CD4 or CD8 identity was assigned to each bulk clonotype according to whether the clonotype was present at higher abundance in the sequenced CD4 repertoire or the sequenced CD8 repertoire. TCRdb reanalyzed the raw reads on its own, using fastp at Q25 for trimming and MiXCR for clone calling, and kept in-frame beta chains. Every entry covers one CDR3 protein and lists the most common genes and DNA from its rows. TCRdb's processing, not the study's, gives the V and J calls here. The sample table lists some 250,000 distinct CDR3 sequences, 6.9% of them with a count of one. About 0.9% of the sample belongs to the ten largest clones.

The sample's treatment or condition label, decoded: live attenuated yellow fever vaccine strain. PBMCs were isolated from peripheral blood using a standard Ficoll-Paque protocol. CD4 and CD8 T-cell fractions were isolated with Dynabeads CD4 and CD8 positive selection kits. RNA was extracted with TriZol from bulk PBMCs, CD4 and CD8 fractions, and dextramer-positive and dextramer-negative fractions. Material: CD4+ T cells sorted from PBMCs, obtained 15 days after the yellow fever booster vaccination. Here the chain combines TRBV29-1 and TRBJ2-5, with the identity of the D gene unclear. The receptor was isolated from a man in his thirties or forties who received the YFV17D yellow fever vaccine. The DNA sequence is as follows: TGCAGCGTTGTAGATCAACGGGTGACCCAGTACTTC. It translates as CSVVDQRVTQYF.